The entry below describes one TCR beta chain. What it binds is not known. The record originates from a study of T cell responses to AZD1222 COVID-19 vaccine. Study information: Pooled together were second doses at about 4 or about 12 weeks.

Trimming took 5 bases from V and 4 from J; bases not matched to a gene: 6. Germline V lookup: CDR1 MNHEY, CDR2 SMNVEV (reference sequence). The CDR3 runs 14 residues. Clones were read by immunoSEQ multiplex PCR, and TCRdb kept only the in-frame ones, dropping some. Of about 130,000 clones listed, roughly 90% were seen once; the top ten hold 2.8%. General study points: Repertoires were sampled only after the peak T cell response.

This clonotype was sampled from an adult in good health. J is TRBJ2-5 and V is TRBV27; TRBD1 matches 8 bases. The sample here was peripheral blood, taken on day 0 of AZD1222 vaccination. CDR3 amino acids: CASSPDRGRETQYF. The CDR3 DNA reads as TGTGCCAGCAGTCCTGACAGGGGTCGAGAGACCCAGTACTTC.